This passage covers 15 T cell receptor beta chains from one sample sequenced in a study of cytomegalovirus exposure and HLA in healthy donors. Both 60 Vbeta primers and 13 Jbeta primers went into the PCR. The method was immunoSEQ multiplex PCR; TCRdb's version includes in-frame clones alone and lacks a portion of them. The top ten clones hold 2% to 2.5% of a sample with about 190,000 clones, around 80% of them seen once. Sequencing was carried out using PBMCs. These receptors all come from a woman aged 25-40 years in good health and CMV-seronegative.

The chain is built from TRBV5-4 and TRBJ2-3; TRBD2 agrees at 12 bases. Per germline, CDR1 SGHNT and CDR2 YYREEE (reference sequence). V was pared by 5 bases and J by 5 bases, with 9 bases of the junction left unmatched. This CDR3 contains 16 residues. The CDR3 protein is CASSWRLAGELDTQYF. The CDR3 DNA sequence: TGTGCCAGCAGTTGGAGACTAGCGGGAGAACTAGATACGCAGTATTTT.

The rearrangement uses TRBV5-6 and TRBJ1-2; 7 bases align to TRBD1. The CDR3 length is 16 residues. Germline loops: CDR1 SGHDT, CDR2 YYEEEE. V trimming: 4 bases; J trimming: 2 bases; junction bases outside the gene matches: 11. The CDR3 protein is CASSILETGRNYGYTF. The CDR3 DNA reads as TGTGCCAGCAGCATCCTGGAGACAGGGCGAAACTATGGCTACACCTTC. The full variable domain, in which reference TRBV5-6 and TRBJ1-2 provide the parts outside the CDR3, is DAGVTQSPTHLIKTRGQQVTLRCSPKSGHDTVSWYQQALGQGPQFIFQYYEEEERQRGNFPDRFSGHQFPNYSSELNVNALLLGDSALYLCASSILETGRNYGYTFGSGTRLTVV.

The chain has TRBV11-1 and TRBJ1-2; 9 bases match TRBD1. CDR1 and CDR2 from the germline V gene are SGHAT and FQDESV (reference sequence). Unmatched junction bases numbered 6, after V lost 5 bases and J lost 8 bases. This CDR3 region has 13 residues. CDR3 in amino acids: CASSPKQGAGYTF. CDR3 nucleotide sequence: TGTGCCAGCAGCCCAAAACAGGGGGCCGGCTACACCTTC.

The J gene is TRBJ2-5, the V gene TRBV7-3; 13 positions agree with TRBD2. The germline CDR1 and CDR2 sequences are SGHTA and FQGTGA. J gave up 0 bases and V 5 bases, and 12 bases lay outside the gene matches. There are 19 residues in the CDR3. CDR3 sequence (DNA): TGTGCCAGCAGCCCAACGGGACTAGCGGGATTAGGGGACCAAGAGACCCAGTACTTC. Translated: CASSPTGLAGLGDQETQYF.

CDR3 sequence: CASSLAPGQGAYEQYF. The CDR3 nucleotides are TGTGCCAGCAGCTTGGCCCCCGGACAGGGGGCTTACGAGCAGTACTTC. The chain couples TRBV5-6 to TRBJ2-7; 11 bases align to TRBD1. This CDR3 is built from 16 residues. V lost 0 bases, J lost 4 bases, and 6 bases stayed unmatched. The germline V gene encodes CDR1 SGHDT and CDR2 YYEEEE.

This clone was counted only a few times. This chain links TRBV7-9 with TRBJ1-1, with 9 bases matching TRBD1. Per the germline V gene, CDR1 is SEHNR and CDR2 is FQNEAQ (reference sequence). This CDR3 region has 15 residues. The J segment lost 5 bases and the V segment lost 4 bases, leaving 8 bases of the junction unmatched. The chain's CDR3 is CASSSPGTGRTEAFF. The CDR3 bases are TGTGCCAGCAGCTCTCCCGGGACAGGGCGGACTGAAGCTTTCTTT. Combining the CDR3 with reference TRBV7-9 and TRBJ1-1 gives the whole variable domain DTGVSQNPRHKITKRGQNVTFRCDPISEHNRLYWYRQTLGQGPEFLTYFQNEAQLEKSRLLSDRFSAERPKGSFSTLEIQRTEQGDSAMYLCASSSPGTGRTEAFFGQGTRLTVV.

The chain uses TRBV6-1 and TRBJ2-7, with 7 bases that match TRBD2. CDR3 length equals 15 residues. The ends lost 7 bases at V and 1 base at J; junction bases unmatched: 10. Germline V gives CDR1 MNHNS, CDR2 SASEGT. The CDR3 bases are TGTGCCAGCACCCAAGACTGGGGGGGTTCCTACGAGCAGTACTTC. This sequence encodes CASTQDWGGSYEQYF.

This chain links TRBV27 with TRBJ2-7, with 8 nucleotides matching TRBD2. This CDR3 contains 17 residues. The germline gives CDR1 MNHEY, CDR2 SMNVEV (reference sequence). V dropped 7 bases and J dropped 4; count of bases not matched to a gene: 18. In nucleotides, the CDR3 is TGTGCCAGCACCCAGGTTGCGACTAGCGCGTACCCTTACGAGCAGTACTTC. Its translation is CASTQVATSAYPYEQYF.

This chain connects TRBV9 to TRBJ1-1, with a tentative D call TRBD1 (5 bases). Germline lookup yields CDR1 SGDLS and CDR2 YYNGEE. CDR3 size: 15 residues. Trimming took off 0 bases at V and 0 bases at J, with 9 bases between the two ends. CDR3 sequence: CASSVGGGMNTEAFF. The CDR3 nucleotides read TGTGCCAGCAGCGTAGGGGGGGGGATGAACACTGAAGCTTTCTTT.

The chain carries TRBV19 and TRBJ1-2; possible D gene TRBD1, 6 bases. Germline V lookup: CDR1 LNHDA, CDR2 SQIVND (reference sequence). Trimming took off 2 bases at V and 1 base at J, with 14 bases between the two ends. This CDR3 spans 16 amino acids. The chain's CDR3 is CASSITPGAGNYGYTF. The CDR3 nucleotides are TGTGCCAGTAGTATAACCCCAGGGGCCGGTAACTATGGCTACACCTTC.

The chain joins TRBV9 to TRBJ1-3; 9 bases agree with TRBD1. The CDR3 spans 13 residues. CDR1 SGDLS and CDR2 YYNGEE come from the germline V gene. The J segment lost 6 bases and the V segment lost 3 bases, leaving 1 base of the junction unmatched. CDR3 nucleotides: TGTGCCAGCAGCGGACAGGGGGAAAACACCATATATTTT. As protein: CASSGQGENTIYF.

A single count supports this clone. This chain connects TRBV27 to TRBJ1-2, with D possibly being TRBD1 (6 bases). The CDR3 totals 14 residues. Germline values: CDR1 MNHEY, CDR2 SMNVEV (reference sequence). V lost 6 bases, J lost 2 bases, and 13 bases lay in between. Written as DNA, the CDR3 is TGTGCCAGCAGCAGGACAGCCGAAAACTATGGCTACACCTTC. This codes for CASSRTAENYGYTF.

This clone was detected once. CDR3 amino acids: CATSRVQGKSYEQYF. The DNA of the CDR3 is TGTGCCACCAGCAGGGTACAGGGGAAATCCTACGAGCAGTACTTC. The chain recombines TRBV15 with TRBJ2-5, with 7 positions matching TRBD1. With the DNA end fitting TRBJ2-7 better, the J assignment may be wrong. The CDR3 has 15 residues. In germline, CDR1 is LNHNV, CDR2 YYDKDF (reference sequence).

The V call is TRBV27, the J call TRBJ2-7; 9 bases match TRBD1. Unmatched junction bases numbered 9, after V lost 5 bases and J lost 1 base. CDR3 length: 16 amino acids. Germline CDR1 MNHEY, CDR2 SMNVEV (reference sequence). CDR3 protein: CASSPYAGTGSYEQYF. In DNA, the CDR3 is TGTGCCAGCAGTCCCTACGCCGGGACAGGGTCCTACGAGCAGTACTTC.

This rearrangement joins TRBV6-6 to TRBJ1-2; weak D call: TRBD1 (5 bases). V lost 10 bases, J lost 5 bases, and 11 bases lay in between. The CDR3 sequence is 11 residues long. Germline V lookup: CDR1 MNHNY, CDR2 SVGAGI (reference sequence). In DNA form, the CDR3 reads TGTGCCATCAAGGAGGGGTATGGCTACACCTTC. Protein product: CAIKEGYGYTF.